This passage covers 13 T cell receptor beta chains from one sample sequenced in a study of cytomegalovirus exposure and HLA in healthy donors (TCRdb year 2017). The method was the immunoSEQ multiplex PCR assay. As stored in TCRdb, this immuneACCESS dataset retains in-frame rearrangements with V and J assigned. A fraction of the clones does not appear; measured against another copy, unresolved V genes explain less than half of the discrepancy, and the remainder lacks a known reason. Present in this sample are about 250,000 clones, approximately 87% of which were seen just once. The leading ten clones occupy around 2.6% of the sample. The sample was PBMCs. The receptors were gathered from a man in his late teens or twenties in good health and CMV-seronegative.

The rearrangement links TRBV6-6 to TRBJ2-1; the D is unclear. V was pared by 7 bases and J by 4 bases, with 2 bases between. The germline V gene encodes CDR1 MNHNY and CDR2 SVGAGI (reference sequence). CDR3 size: 10 residues. CDR3 region: CASTYNEQFF. The DNA of the CDR3 is TGTGCCAGCACATACAATGAGCAGTTCTTC.

The V call is TRBV27, the J call TRBJ1-6; no clear D gene. The V gene lost 0 bases and the J gene lost 7 bases, with 13 bases spanning the gap. The CDR3 has 16 residues. Germline lookup yields CDR1 MNHEY and CDR2 SMNVEV (reference sequence). CDR3 in DNA: TGTGCCAGCAGTTTATCGAGAGACCTCGGGAATTCACCCCTCCACTTT. Its protein product is CASSLSRDLGNSPLHF.

V gene TRBV9 combines with J gene TRBJ2-1; D gene unclear. Trimming pared 3 bases from V and 7 bases from J, leaving 5 bases between. CDR1 is SGDLS and CDR2 is YYNGEE in the germline V gene. This CDR3 region has 11 residues. CDR3 loop: CASSAANEQFF. CDR3 bases: TGTGCCAGCAGCGCCGCGAATGAGCAGTTCTTC. The whole variable domain, remainder taken from reference TRBV9 and TRBJ2-1, is DSGVTQTPKHLITATGQRVTLRCSPRSGDLSVYWYQQSLDQGLQFLIQYYNGEERAKGNILERFSAQQFPDLHSELNLSSLELGDSALYFCASSAANEQFFGPGTRLTVL.

This clone was detected only a few times. The V gene is TRBV6-6, the J gene TRBJ1-2; D not certain. CDR1 is MNHNY, CDR2 SVGAGI, per germline (reference sequence). V lost 2 bases and J lost 10, with 14 bases in between. The CDR3 extends over 13 amino acids. CDR3 sequence reads: CASSYMGRNFYTF. The CDR3 region has the DNA TGTGCCAGCAGTTACATGGGGAGGAACTTCTACACCTTC.

The chain employs TRBV10-3 and TRBJ1-4; unclear D gene. The CDR3 has 13 amino acids. Germline CDR1 and CDR2: ENHRY and SYGVKD. V lost 8 bases and J lost 2, with 9 bases in between. As DNA, the CDR3 is TGTGCCATCTCGGCGGGCACTAATGAAAAACTGTTTTTT. Its translation is CAISAGTNEKLFF.

The chain uses TRBV6-5 and TRBJ2-5; a possible D gene is TRBD2 (6 bases). This CDR3 has 14 residues. CDR1 and CDR2 (germline): MNHEY, SVGAGI. V shed 2 bases and J shed 5 bases, with 12 bases lying between them. The CDR3: CASSYGGGWETQYF. The CDR3 DNA reads as TGTGCCAGCAGTTACGGGGGAGGATGGGAGACCCAGTACTTC.

The chain links TRBV7-9 to TRBJ1-6, with no clear D. The CDR3 runs to 16 residues. Germline V gene lookup returns CDR1 SEHNR and CDR2 FQNEAQ (reference sequence). V lost 5 bases and J 0 bases, leaving 11 bases between the germline ends. The CDR3 reads CASSRLWASYNSPLHF. DNA for the CDR3: TGTGCCAGCAGCCGACTATGGGCCTCCTATAATTCACCCCTCCACTTT.

This clone occurred a few times. The chain uses TRBV18 and TRBJ1-5; D uncertain. V shed 4 bases and J shed 7 bases, with 11 bases lying between them. CDR1 is KGHSH and CDR2 is LQKENI in the germline V gene. The CDR3 has 13 residues. In DNA, the CDR3 is TGTGCCAGCTCACAGGGAGTCGAACAGCCCCAGCATTTT. Translation gives CASSQGVEQPQHF.

The rearrangement uses TRBV27 and TRBJ2-7; a weak D match, TRBD1 (6 bases). Germline V gene sequence: CDR1 MNHEY, CDR2 SMNVEV (reference sequence). The CDR3 sequence is 14 residues long. Trimming left V 5 bases short and J 5 bases short, with 16 bases between. The chain's CDR3 is CASSPLGAGHEQYF. The CDR3 DNA follows: TGTGCCAGCAGTCCCCTGGGGGCGGGCCACGAGCAGTACTTC.

J is TRBJ2-5 and V is TRBV7-9; TRBD2 agrees at 16 bases. CDR1 is SEHNR, CDR2 FQNEAQ, per germline (reference sequence). V lost 5 bases, J lost 6 bases, and 15 bases stayed unmatched. The CDR3 length is 19 residues. CDR3 bases: TGTGCCAGCAGCGCAGGCCCGGGACTAGCGGGAGGGCCCAGTCAGACCCAGTACTTC. It yields the protein CASSAGPGLAGGPSQTQYF.

CDR3 nucleotides: TGTGCCAGCCATGCCAGGGAAGATACGCAGTATTTT. It codes for CASHAREDTQYF. V usage is TRBV5-4 and J usage is TRBJ2-3; a weak D match, TRBD1 (5 bases). Trimming shortened V by 7 bases and J by 5 bases, and 11 bases separated the two germline ends. The CDR3 runs 12 residues. The V gene's germline CDR1 is SGHNT and CDR2 YYREEE (reference sequence).

The chain joins TRBV4-3 to TRBJ2-2; D might be TRBD1 (5 bases). The germline V and J ends were trimmed by 4 bases and 8 bases, with 11 bases remaining between them. This CDR3 contains 13 residues. CDR1 and CDR2 from the germline V gene are LGHNA and YSLEER. CDR3 nucleotide sequence: TGCGCCAGCAGCCCAAAAGGGGTAGGGGAGCTGTTTTTT. Its protein is CASSPKGVGELFF.

This chain joins TRBV4-3 and TRBJ2-2; D might be TRBD1 (6 bases). The CDR3 sequence is 14 residues long. V was cut by 5 bases and J by 3 bases, with 10 bases left in between. The V gene's germline CDR1 is LGHNA and CDR2 YSLEER. CDR3 amino acids: CASSSHRDTGELFF. CDR3 DNA sequence: TGCGCCAGCAGCTCTCACAGGGACACCGGGGAGCTGTTTTTT.